The 29 T cell receptor beta chains reported below all come from one sample, sequenced in a study of blood T cell repertoires in COVID-19. Clones were sequenced by immunoSEQ multiplex PCR, and TCRdb holds only the in-frame ones, with some missing. The sample contains about 250,000 clones, 83% of which appear only once. The sequenced sample consisted of PBMCs or T cells enriched from blood (not recorded which). Receptors were obtained from a woman between 40 and 50 years old who had been exposed to COVID-19.

CDR3 sequence reads: CAISESSTGNNQPQHF. The CDR3 DNA is TGTGCCATCAGTGAGTCGAGTACAGGGAACAATCAGCCCCAGCATTTT. This chain uses TRBV10-3 with TRBJ1-5, with D perhaps TRBD1 (6 bases). The germline gives CDR1 ENHRY, CDR2 SYGVKD. The CDR3 is 16 residues long. The V end was cut by 0 bases, the J end by 3 bases, with 12 bases between.

About this clone: Distinct nucleotide sequences in the sample also encode this CDR3. This chain links TRBV19 with TRBJ1-5; 9 bases agree with TRBD1. With 5 bases clipped from V and 6 bases from J, the junction kept 5 bases outside the gene matches. This CDR3 comprises 14 residues. Germline V CDR1 and CDR2: LNHDA, SQIVND (reference sequence). The CDR3 here is CASSPGQGGQPQHF. The CDR3 DNA is TGTGCCAGTAGTCCGGGACAGGGAGGTCAGCCCCAGCATTTT.

A few counts support this clone. The V call is TRBV27, the J call TRBJ1-6; D perhaps matches TRBD1 (6 bases). This CDR3 contains 15 residues. In germline, CDR1 is MNHEY, CDR2 SMNVEV (reference sequence). V lost 7 bases and J 6 bases, leaving 16 bases between the germline ends. This chain's CDR3 is CASTGDRRPNSPLHF. The CDR3 nucleotides read TGTGCCAGCACAGGCGACAGGCGTCCTAATTCACCCCTCCACTTT.

The chain uses TRBV5-1 and TRBJ1-2; a weak D match, TRBD1 (6 bases). CDR1 is SGHRS and CDR2 is YFSETQ in the germline V gene. This CDR3 region has 15 residues. The V gene lost 1 base and the J gene lost 3 bases, with 13 bases spanning the gap. CDR3 in DNA: TGCGCCAGCAGCTTGTCGGCGTCAGGGGACTATGGCTACACCTTC. It codes for CASSLSASGDYGYTF.

The rearrangement joins TRBV3-1 (or the pseudogene TRBV3-2) to TRBJ1-6, with D perhaps TRBD1 (5 bases). Germline values: CDR1 LGHDT, CDR2 YNNKEL (reference sequence). Deletions cut 1 base from V and 12 bases from J, with 19 bases between. CDR3 length equals 16 residues. CDR3 protein: CASSQGAGQGGRPLHF. CDR3 nucleotide sequence: TGTGCCAGCAGCCAAGGGGCGGGCCAGGGAGGGCGACCCCTCCACTTT.

V is TRBV6-5 and J is TRBJ2-1; 11 nucleotides agree with TRBD2. The CDR3 runs 13 residues. With V trimmed by 5 bases and J by 9 bases, 3 bases remained unmatched. Germline V gene data show CDR1 as MNHEY and CDR2 as SVGAGI. The DNA for the CDR3 is TGTGCCAGCAGTCTACTAGCGGGGGTTGAGCAGTTCTTC. Translation gives CASSLLAGVEQFF.

This chain links TRBV6-5 with TRBJ1-5; D call uncertain. The V end was cut by 5 bases, the J end by 0 bases, with 11 bases between. The germline CDR1 and CDR2 sequences are MNHEY and SVGAGI. The CDR3 runs to 15 residues. For the CDR3, the DNA is TGTGCCAGCAGTCTCCGCGGAAATAGCAATCAGCCCCAGCATTTT. Its protein is CASSLRGNSNQPQHF.

The rearrangement links TRBV9 to TRBJ2-2; 10 bases line up with TRBD1. Per the germline V gene, CDR1 is SGDLS and CDR2 is YYNGEE. The CDR3 extends over 16 amino acids. V lost 3 bases, J lost 1 base, and 3 bases stayed unmatched. Here the CDR3 reads CASSGQGARNTGELFF. The CDR3, as DNA: TGTGCCAGCAGCGGACAGGGGGCTCGGAACACCGGGGAGCTGTTTTTT. The variable domain in full, with the rest retrieved from reference TRBV9 and TRBJ2-2, is DSGVTQTPKHLITATGQRVTLRCSPRSGDLSVYWYQQSLDQGLQFLIQYYNGEERAKGNILERFSAQQFPDLHSELNLSSLELGDSALYFCASSGQGARNTGELFFGEGSRLTVL.

This clone came up once. V is TRBV7-2 and J is TRBJ2-5, with 9 bases identical to TRBD2. J was trimmed by 7 bases and V by 5 bases; bases with no gene match: 11. This CDR3 spans 15 amino acids. Germline CDR1 reads SGHTA; CDR2 reads FQGNSA. CDR3 in DNA: TGTGCCAGCAGCCTCAGCGGGGGGCTTGTTGGGACCCAGTACTTC. Translation gives CASSLSGGLVGTQYF.

The V gene is TRBV6-6, the J gene TRBJ2-2; maybe TRBD1 (6 bases). Trimming pared 6 bases from V and 5 bases from J, leaving 13 bases between. The CDR3 consists of 14 residues. CDR1 and CDR2 (germline): MNHNY, SVGAGI (reference sequence). For the CDR3, the DNA is TGTGCCAGCAGCACCCCGACAGGAACCGGGGAGCTGTTTTTT. Encoded protein: CASSTPTGTGELFF.

This rearrangement joins TRBV14 to TRBJ1-6, with TRBD1 as a possible D gene (5 bases). This CDR3 has 15 amino acids. V lost 1 base and J 9 bases, leaving 13 bases between the germline ends. Germline CDR1 SGHDN, CDR2 FVKESK. The CDR3 sequence: CASSQGWGNISPLHF. In DNA form, the CDR3 reads TGTGCCAGCAGCCAAGGTTGGGGCAACATTTCACCCCTCCACTTT.

The chain has TRBV5-6 and TRBJ1-2; D perhaps matches TRBD1 (5 bases). Per the germline V gene, CDR1 is SGHDT and CDR2 is YYEEEE. This CDR3 has 15 amino acids. The V end lost 0 bases, the J end lost 5 bases, and 14 bases lay between the germline ends. This CDR3 reads CASSLGVGTSYGYTF. CDR3 nucleotides: TGTGCCAGCAGCTTGGGTGTGGGGACTAGTTATGGCTACACCTTC. The full variable domain, rest sourced from reference TRBV5-6 and TRBJ1-2, is DAGVTQSPTHLIKTRGQQVTLRCSPKSGHDTVSWYQQALGQGPQFIFQYYEEEERQRGNFPDRFSGHQFPNYSSELNVNALLLGDSALYLCASSLGVGTSYGYTFGSGTRLTVV.

The chain has TRBV4-1 and TRBJ2-7, with 7 bases aligning to TRBD2. This CDR3 comprises 15 residues. With V trimmed by 4 bases and J by 4 bases, 10 bases remained unmatched. CDR1 is MGHRA and CDR2 is YSYEKL in the germline V gene. DNA for the CDR3: TGCGCCAGCAGCCCGGGGGGACGGCTTTCGTACGAGCAGTACTTC. It specifies CASSPGGRLSYEQYF.

The J gene is TRBJ2-7, the V gene TRBV19; 9 bases are shared with TRBD1. Trimming removed 4 bases from V and 2 bases from J; junction bases left unmatched: 6. The CDR3 length is 15 residues. Germline V gene sequence: CDR1 LNHDA, CDR2 SQIVND (reference sequence). As DNA, the CDR3 is TGTGCCAGTAGTAATTACAGGGGGCGCGCCTACGAGCAGTACTTC. Its translation is CASSNYRGRAYEQYF.

The gene calls are TRBV18 and TRBJ1-4, with a weak D call TRBD1 (5 bases). This CDR3 contains 15 residues. CDR1 KGHSH and CDR2 LQKENI come from the germline V gene. V dropped 6 bases and J dropped 7 bases, with 18 bases sitting between them. The CDR3 region has the DNA TGTGCCAGCTCCACCGGTGGGGCAGGAGCTGAAAAACTGTTTTTT. This encodes CASSTGGAGAEKLFF.

The chain couples TRBV9 to TRBJ1-3; unclear D gene. Germline CDR1 is SGDLS and CDR2 is YYNGEE. V gave up 3 bases and J gave up 8 bases, with 6 bases separating them. The length of the CDR3 is 11 residues. CDR3 in DNA: TGTGCCAGCAGCGATGAGGACACCATATATTTT. Protein product: CASSDEDTIYF.

A few counts support this clone. The V call is TRBV12-3 or TRBV12-4, the J call TRBJ1-2; possible D gene TRBD1, 6 bases. The CDR3 totals 13 residues. Trimming left V 5 bases short and J 3 bases short, with 10 bases between. The CDR3 DNA is TGTGCCAGCAGTCCCACAGGGTACTATGGCTACACCTTC. Its translation is CASSPTGYYGYTF.

The rearrangement uses TRBV7-6 and TRBJ1-1; 8 bases are shared with TRBD1. V was pared by 0 bases and J by 5 bases, with 8 bases of the junction left unmatched. This CDR3 is 16 amino acids long. CDR1 SGHVS and CDR2 FNYEAQ come from the germline V gene. CDR3 region: CASSLAAGGAGTEAFF. Written as DNA, the CDR3 is TGTGCCAGCAGCTTAGCGGCAGGGGGCGCGGGTACTGAAGCTTTCTTT.

The CDR3 DNA reads TGTGCCAGTAGTAGCCGGGGGGCTGGGGAGCTGTTTTTT. Translating it yields CASSSRGAGELFF. The chain is built from TRBV19 and TRBJ2-2; possible D gene TRBD2, 7 bases. This CDR3 spans 13 amino acids. CDR1 is LNHDA and CDR2 is SQIVND in the germline V gene (reference sequence). V was cut by 4 bases and J by 8 bases, with 11 bases left in between.

This chain links TRBV28 with TRBJ1-2, with a weak D call TRBD1 (6 bases). CDR1 MDHEN and CDR2 SYDVKM come from the germline V gene. The CDR3 has 14 residues. The V gene lost 1 base and the J gene lost 3 bases, with 9 bases spanning the gap. The CDR3 DNA sequence: TGTGCCAGCAGTTTATCAGGGGTATACTATGGCTACACCTTC. Amino acids: CASSLSGVYYGYTF.

This clone occurred a few times. The V gene is TRBV2, the J gene TRBJ2-2; tentatively, D is TRBD1 (6 bases). V lost 8 bases and J 5 bases, leaving 18 bases between the germline ends. This CDR3 spans 15 amino acids. Germline V gene data show CDR1 as SNHLY and CDR2 as FYNNEI. CDR3 in DNA: TGTGCCAGCGCCGGATCGGGCAGGGGAACCGGGGAGCTGTTTTTT. It encodes CASAGSGRGTGELFF.

The rearrangement joins TRBV29-1 to TRBJ1-1, with 11 bases identical to TRBD1. Germline-derived CDR1 and CDR2 are SQVTM and ANQGSEA. CDR3 length: 15 residues. Trimming at V came to 3 bases and at J to 11 bases, leaving 14 bases not matched to a gene. The CDR3 reads CSVDIRDRGTRGAFF. DNA for the CDR3: TGCAGCGTTGATATTAGGGACAGGGGGACTCGGGGGGCTTTCTTT.

This sequence joins TRBV7-8 and TRBJ2-7; TRBD1 matches 10 bases. Trimming took 4 bases from V and 3 from J; bases not matched to a gene: 6. CDR1 SGHVS and CDR2 FQNEAQ come from the germline V gene. The CDR3 is made up of 15 amino acids. DNA of the CDR3: TGTGCCAGCAGCTATGGACAGGGGGAATACTACGAGCAGTACTTC. It codes for CASSYGQGEYYEQYF.

This chain links TRBV6-2 or TRBV6-3 with TRBJ1-1; D might be TRBD1 (5 bases). The CDR3 contains 15 residues. Between the trimmed V and J ends, which lost 6 bases and 0 bases, there was a span of 14 bases. Germline V gives CDR1 MNHEY, CDR2 SVGEGT. The CDR3 DNA follows: TGTGCCAGCAGCGATAGACAGCCTATGAACACTGAAGCTTTCTTT. Translated: CASSDRQPMNTEAFF.

This clone was detected only once. This chain connects TRBV7-8 to TRBJ2-3; D may be TRBD2 (5 bases). Germline loops: CDR1 SGHVS, CDR2 FQNEAQ. The CDR3 totals 18 residues. Deletions cut 0 bases from V and 0 bases from J, with 16 bases between. CDR3 sequence (DNA): TGTGCCAGCAGCTTAGCGCGTACAAGAGGGTATAGCACAGATACGCAGTATTTT. This translates into CASSLARTRGYSTDTQYF.

J is TRBJ1-5 and V is TRBV9; D is uncertain. From germline, CDR1 is SGDLS and CDR2 YYNGEE. CDR3 size: 13 residues. Trimming cost V 3 bases and J 6 bases, with 10 bases left between them. The CDR3 loop is CASSAGGRQPQHF. In DNA form, the CDR3 reads TGTGCCAGCAGCGCGGGAGGTCGTCAGCCCCAGCATTTT.

The chain employs TRBV11-3 and TRBJ2-1; the D gene is possibly TRBD1 (6 bases). This CDR3 contains 14 residues. Germline-derived CDR1 and CDR2 are SGHNT and YENEEA. Trimming cost V 2 bases and J 10 bases, with 15 bases left between them. The CDR3 coding sequence is TGTGCCAGCAGCTTATTTACGACAGGAGGCGAGCAGTTCTTC. Protein: CASSLFTTGGEQFF. Full variable domain (rest looked up from reference TRBV11-3 and TRBJ2-1): EAGVVQSPRYKIIEKKQPVAFWCNPISGHNTLYWYLQNLGQGPELLIRYENEEAVDDSQLPKDRFSAERLKGVDSTLKIQPAELGDSAVYLCASSLFTTGGEQFFGPGTRLTVL.

The rearrangement links TRBV10-3 to TRBJ1-4; D is ambiguous. Germline assignment: CDR1 ENHRY and CDR2 SYGVKD. The CDR3 loop spans 13 amino acids. The V end lost 6 bases, the J end lost 5 bases, and 10 bases lay between the germline ends. CDR3 bases: TGTGCCATCAGCGCCTCGGAGAATGAAAAACTGTTTTTT. It codes for CAISASENEKLFF.

V gene TRBV5-1 combines with J gene TRBJ2-5; perhaps TRBD1 as D (5 bases). The CDR3 has 13 residues. The ends were cut back, 4 bases at V and 5 bases at J, with 12 bases in the middle. Per germline, CDR1 SGHRS and CDR2 YFSETQ. DNA of the CDR3: TGCGCCAGCAGCGGAGACAGTTTGGAGACCCAGTACTTC. Its protein product is CASSGDSLETQYF.